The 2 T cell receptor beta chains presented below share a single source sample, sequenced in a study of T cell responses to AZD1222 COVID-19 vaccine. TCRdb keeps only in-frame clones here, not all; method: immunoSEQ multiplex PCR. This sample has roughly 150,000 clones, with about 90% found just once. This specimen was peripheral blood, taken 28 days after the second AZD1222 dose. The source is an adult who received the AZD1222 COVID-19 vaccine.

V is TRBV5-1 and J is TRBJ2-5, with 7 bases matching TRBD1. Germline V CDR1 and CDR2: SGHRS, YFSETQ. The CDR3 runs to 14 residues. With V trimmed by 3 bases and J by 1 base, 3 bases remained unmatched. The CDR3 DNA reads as TGCGCCAGCAGCTCTCGACAGGGCCAAGAGACCCAGTACTTC. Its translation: CASSSRQGQETQYF.

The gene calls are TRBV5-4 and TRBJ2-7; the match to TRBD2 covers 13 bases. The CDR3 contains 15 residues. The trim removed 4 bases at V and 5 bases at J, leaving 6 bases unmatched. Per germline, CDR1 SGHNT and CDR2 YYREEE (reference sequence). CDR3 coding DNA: TGTGCCAGCAGCATCGCCGGGACTAGCGGGAACGAGCAGTACTTC. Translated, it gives CASSIAGTSGNEQYF.